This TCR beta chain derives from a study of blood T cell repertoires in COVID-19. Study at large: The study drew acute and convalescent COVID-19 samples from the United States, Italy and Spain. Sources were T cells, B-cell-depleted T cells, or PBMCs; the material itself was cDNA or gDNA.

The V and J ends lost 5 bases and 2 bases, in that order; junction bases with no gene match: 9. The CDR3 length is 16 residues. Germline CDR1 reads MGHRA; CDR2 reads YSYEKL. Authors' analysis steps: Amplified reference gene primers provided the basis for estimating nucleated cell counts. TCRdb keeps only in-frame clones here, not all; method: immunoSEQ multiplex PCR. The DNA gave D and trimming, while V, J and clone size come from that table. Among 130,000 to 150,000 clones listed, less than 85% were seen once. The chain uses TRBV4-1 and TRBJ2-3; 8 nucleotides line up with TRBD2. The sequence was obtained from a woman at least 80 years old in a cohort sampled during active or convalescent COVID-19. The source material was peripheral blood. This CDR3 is CASSSGRGGITDTQYF. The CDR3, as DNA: TGCGCCAGCAGCTCCGGACGGGGGGGAATCACAGATACGCAGTATTTT.